This passage covers 2 T cell receptor beta chains from one sample sequenced in a study of blood T cells in healthy people across ages. Primers used in a second PCR of about 6 to 12 cycles were a sample-barcoded 5' primer and a J-beta primer mix. A single record per CDR3 protein comes from TCRdb applying MiXCR to the 5' RACE reads. The sample has 1.5 million to 2 million distinct CDR3 sequences; roughly 32% are singletons. The sample was blood. Every receptor here comes from a woman aged 25 to 45 in good health.

This clonotype was detected only a few times. The CDR3 DNA follows: TGTGCCAGCAGTCTAGGATTTAGCGGGGAGCTGTTTTTT. Its translation is CASSLGFSGELFF. The chain uses TRBV27 and TRBJ2-2; D unclear. This CDR3 contains 13 residues. Looked up from germline, CDR1 is MNHEY and CDR2 is SMNVEV (reference sequence). The V and J ends lost 5 bases and 7 bases respectively, with 11 bases between them.

This rearrangement joins TRBV7-2 to TRBJ2-7, with TRBD2 matching over 14 bases. V was pared by 5 bases and J by 7 bases, with 4 bases of the junction left unmatched. CDR1 and CDR2 from the germline V gene are SGHTA and FQGNSA. The CDR3 is 14 amino acids. The CDR3 protein is CASSMGLAGEEQYF. CDR3 DNA sequence: TGTGCCAGCAGCATGGGACTAGCGGGAGAAGAGCAGTACTTC.